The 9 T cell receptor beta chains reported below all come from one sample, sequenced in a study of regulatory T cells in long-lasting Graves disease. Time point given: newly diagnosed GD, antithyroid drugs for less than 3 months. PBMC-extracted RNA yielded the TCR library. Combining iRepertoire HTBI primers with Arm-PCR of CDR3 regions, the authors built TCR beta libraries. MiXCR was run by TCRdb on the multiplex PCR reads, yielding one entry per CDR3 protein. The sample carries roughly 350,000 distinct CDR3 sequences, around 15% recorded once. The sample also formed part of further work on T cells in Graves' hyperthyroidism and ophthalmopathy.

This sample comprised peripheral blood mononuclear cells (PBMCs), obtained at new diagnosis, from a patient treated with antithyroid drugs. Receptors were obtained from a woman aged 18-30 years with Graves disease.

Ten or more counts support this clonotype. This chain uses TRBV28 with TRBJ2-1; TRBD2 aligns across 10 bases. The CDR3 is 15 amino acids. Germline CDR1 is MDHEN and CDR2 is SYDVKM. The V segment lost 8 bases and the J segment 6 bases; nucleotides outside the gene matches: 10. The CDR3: CASWALAGISNEQFF. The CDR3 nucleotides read TGTGCCAGCTGGGCACTAGCGGGGATTTCCAATGAGCAGTTCTTC.

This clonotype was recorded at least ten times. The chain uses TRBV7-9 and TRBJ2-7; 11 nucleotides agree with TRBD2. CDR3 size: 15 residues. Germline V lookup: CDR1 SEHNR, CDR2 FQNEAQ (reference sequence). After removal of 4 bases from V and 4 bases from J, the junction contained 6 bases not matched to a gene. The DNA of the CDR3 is TGTGCCAGCAGCTCCCCCACTAGCGGGGGATACGAGCAGTACTTC. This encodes CASSSPTSGGYEQYF.

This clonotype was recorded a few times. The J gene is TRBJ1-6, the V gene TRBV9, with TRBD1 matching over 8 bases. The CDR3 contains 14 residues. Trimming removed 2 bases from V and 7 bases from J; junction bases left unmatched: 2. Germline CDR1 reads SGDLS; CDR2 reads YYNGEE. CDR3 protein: CASSVQGANSPLHF. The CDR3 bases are TGTGCCAGCAGCGTCCAGGGGGCGAATTCACCCCTCCACTTT.

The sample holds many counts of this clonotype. In DNA, the CDR3 is TGCGCCAGCTCCGAGGGACTCGGGGACACTGAAGCTTTCTTT. Amino acids: CASSEGLGDTEAFF. The rearrangement uses TRBV10-2 and TRBJ1-1, with D possibly being TRBD1 (5 bases). Deletions cut 8 bases from V and 3 bases from J, with 16 bases between. The length of the CDR3 is 14 residues. Germline CDR1 is WSHSY and CDR2 is SAAADI.

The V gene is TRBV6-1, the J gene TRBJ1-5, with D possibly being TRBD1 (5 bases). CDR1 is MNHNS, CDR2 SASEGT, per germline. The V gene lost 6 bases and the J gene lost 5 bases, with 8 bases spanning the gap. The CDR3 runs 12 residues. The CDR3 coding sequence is TGTGCCAGCAGCCGAGGGGATCAGCCCCAGCATTTT. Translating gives CASSRGDQPQHF.

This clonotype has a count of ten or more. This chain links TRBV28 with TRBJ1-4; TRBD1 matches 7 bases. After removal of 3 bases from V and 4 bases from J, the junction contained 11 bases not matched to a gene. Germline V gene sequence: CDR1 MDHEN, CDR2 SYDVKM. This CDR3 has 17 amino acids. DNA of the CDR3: TGTGCCAGCAGTTTGTTGGCAGGGGGAGGGATTAATGAAAAACTGTTTTTT. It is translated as CASSLLAGGGINEKLFF.

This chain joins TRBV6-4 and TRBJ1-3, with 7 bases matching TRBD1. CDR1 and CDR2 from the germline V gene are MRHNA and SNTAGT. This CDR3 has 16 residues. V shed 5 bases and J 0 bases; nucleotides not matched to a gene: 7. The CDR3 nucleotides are TGTGCCAGCAGTTTGGAGGGGGCCGCCTCTGGAAACACCATATATTTT. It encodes CASSLEGAASGNTIYF.

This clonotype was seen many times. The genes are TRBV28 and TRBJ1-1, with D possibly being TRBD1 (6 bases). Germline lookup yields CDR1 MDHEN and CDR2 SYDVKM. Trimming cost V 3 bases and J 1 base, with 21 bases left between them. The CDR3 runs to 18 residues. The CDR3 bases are TGTGCCAGCAGTTTTCAACAGCCTATCCTGGGGGCGAACACTGAAGCTTTCTTT. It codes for CASSFQQPILGANTEAFF.

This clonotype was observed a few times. The chain's CDR3 is CASSSSDYNSPLHF. The DNA for the CDR3 is TGTGCCAGCAGCTCCAGCGACTATAATTCACCCCTCCACTTT. The chain links TRBV3-1 to TRBJ1-6; D ambiguous. V gave up 5 bases and J gave up 3 bases, with 8 bases separating them. This CDR3 has 14 residues. The germline CDR1 and CDR2 sequences are LGHDT and YNNKEL (reference sequence).